The 21 T cell receptor beta chains given below trace back to one sample, sequenced in a study of blood T cell repertoires in COVID-19. TCRdb's copy holds only in-frame clones and misses some; the assay was immunoSEQ multiplex PCR. The table has approximately 290,000 clones, 80% to 90% seen once. Specimen: PBMCs or T cells enriched from blood (not recorded which). These receptors all come from a woman aged 25-40 years who had recovered from COVID-19.

The chain joins TRBV4-1 to TRBJ2-7, with D possibly TRBD1 on 6 matching bases. Germline V gene sequence: CDR1 MGHRA, CDR2 YSYEKL. V lost 0 bases to trimming and J lost 2 bases, with 11 bases between them. The CDR3 is 15 amino acids. CDR3 sequence (DNA): TGCGCCAGCAGCCAAGATGCCGGGACAACCTACGAGCAGTACTTC. Amino acid sequence: CASSQDAGTTYEQYF.

The chain carries TRBV5-6 and TRBJ2-7; 9 bases line up with TRBD1. Per germline, CDR1 SGHDT and CDR2 YYEEEE. The CDR3 length is 15 residues. V was pared by 5 bases and J by 5 bases, with 11 bases of the junction left unmatched. In nucleotides, the CDR3 is TGTGCCAGCAGGGGGACAGGGAGGTTCTTTAACGAGCAGTACTTC. This encodes CASRGTGRFFNEQYF.

This clone showed up many times. The V gene is TRBV28, the J gene TRBJ2-1, with 7 bases lining up with TRBD1. V was pared by 5 bases and J by 4 bases, with 14 bases of the junction left unmatched. Germline assignment: CDR1 MDHEN and CDR2 SYDVKM. The CDR3 is 17 amino acids. CDR3 loop: CASSPGQRVWGYNEQFF. In DNA form, the CDR3 reads TGTGCCAGCAGTCCGGGACAGAGGGTTTGGGGGTACAATGAGCAGTTCTTC. The entire variable domain, with the rest obtained from reference TRBV28 and TRBJ2-1, is as follows: DVKVTQSSRYLVKRTGEKVFLECVQDMDHENMFWYRQDPGLGLRLIYFSYDVKMKEKGDIPEGYSVSREKKERFSLILESASTNQTSMYLCASSPGQRVWGYNEQFFGPGTRLTVL.

The J gene is TRBJ1-5, the V gene TRBV7-9; 7 positions agree with TRBD1. Germline V gene data show CDR1 as SEHNR and CDR2 as FQNEAQ (reference sequence). V trimming: 5 bases; J trimming: 6 bases; junction bases outside the gene matches: 7. The CDR3 totals 14 residues. CDR3 sequence reads: CASSVGQPSQPQHF. The CDR3 DNA follows: TGTGCCAGCAGCGTGGGACAGCCATCTCAGCCCCAGCATTTT. The complete variable domain, with remaining parts taken from reference TRBV7-9 and TRBJ1-5, reads DTGVSQNPRHKITKRGQNVTFRCDPISEHNRLYWYRQTLGQGPEFLTYFQNEAQLEKSRLLSDRFSAERPKGSFSTLEIQRTEQGDSAMYLCASSVGQPSQPQHFGDGTRLSIL.

The V and J genes are TRBV27 and TRBJ1-4, with 7 bases identical to TRBD1. CDR1 and CDR2 (germline): MNHEY, SMNVEV (reference sequence). The CDR3 consists of 14 residues. Germline trimming cut 5 bases from V and 6 bases from J; bases unmatched to any gene: 6. Here the CDR3 DNA reads TGTGCCAGCAGTATTACAGGGGACTATGAAAAACTGTTTTTT. Protein product: CASSITGDYEKLFF.

This clone has a count of ten or more. The chain is built from TRBV5-6 and TRBJ2-1, with D perhaps TRBD1 or TRBD2 (6 bases each). Trimming pared 4 bases from V and 8 bases from J, leaving 10 bases between. The germline V gene encodes CDR1 SGHDT and CDR2 YYEEEE. The CDR3 sequence is 12 residues long. The CDR3 DNA is TGTGCCAGCAGCCTGGGGGGCTATGAGCAGTTCTTC. This gives the protein CASSLGGYEQFF.

This chain uses TRBV5-1 with TRBJ2-1; 12 nucleotides line up with TRBD2. The CDR3 runs 14 residues. With V trimmed by 6 bases and J by 9 bases, 7 bases remained unmatched. The germline CDR1 and CDR2 sequences are SGHRS and YFSETQ. The CDR3 sequence is CASTLAGGQGEQFF. The CDR3 DNA is TGCGCCAGCACCCTAGCGGGGGGGCAGGGTGAGCAGTTCTTC.

A remark on this clone: The sample carries other DNA sequences with the same CDR3. The chain employs TRBV28 and TRBJ1-2; a possible D gene is TRBD1 (6 bases). In germline, CDR1 is MDHEN, CDR2 SYDVKM. Trimming took 3 bases from V and 6 from J, leaving 8 bases between them. The CDR3 has 12 amino acids. CDR3 sequence reads: CASSFRGNGYTF. The DNA of the CDR3 is TGTGCCAGCAGTTTTAGGGGGAATGGCTACACCTTC.

The chain has TRBV18 and TRBJ2-2; 13 bases map to TRBD2. Germline trimming cut 6 bases from V and 2 bases from J; bases unmatched to any gene: 6. The CDR3 runs to 17 residues. Germline assignment: CDR1 KGHSH and CDR2 LQKENI. The CDR3 loop is CASSPGTSGTNTGELFF. The DNA for the CDR3 is TGTGCCAGCTCCCCTGGGACTAGCGGGACCAACACCGGGGAGCTGTTTTTT.

The V call is TRBV4-1, the J call TRBJ2-1; 9 bases agree with TRBD2. CDR3 size: 20 residues. Germline CDR1 reads MGHRA; CDR2 reads YSYEKL. V trimming: 0 bases; J trimming: 0 bases; junction bases outside the gene matches: 12. For the CDR3, the DNA is TGCGCCAGCAGCCAAGATCTCTTCGAGGGTAGCGGGGGCTCCTACAATGAGCAGTTCTTC. As protein: CASSQDLFEGSGGSYNEQFF.

The V call is TRBV2, the J call TRBJ1-2, with D possibly TRBD1 on 6 matching bases. The CDR3 sequence is 11 residues long. The V gene lost 1 base and the J gene lost 11 bases, with 8 bases spanning the gap. Germline loops: CDR1 SNHLY, CDR2 FYNNEI. The CDR3 nucleotides are TGTGCCAGCAGTGAAGAAAGGGGGTACACCTTC. This gives the protein CASSEERGYTF.

CDR3 nucleotide sequence: TGTGCCAGCAGCTTTTCGGATACGCAGTATTTT. It encodes CASSFSDTQYF. The rearrangement uses TRBV7-8 and TRBJ2-3; D is unresolved. Between the trimmed V and J ends, which lost 3 bases and 6 bases, there was a span of 4 bases. This CDR3 has 11 amino acids. Germline V gene sequence: CDR1 SGHVS, CDR2 FQNEAQ.

The V gene is TRBV6-5, the J gene TRBJ1-2; D is undetermined. Germline V gene data show CDR1 as MNHEY and CDR2 as SVGAGI. The CDR3 runs to 15 residues. The V and J ends lost 6 bases and 2 bases respectively, with 16 bases between them. The CDR3 sequence is CASRLSPAGNYGYTF. In nucleotides, the CDR3 is TGTGCCAGCAGACTCAGCCCCGCGGGGAACTATGGCTACACCTTC.

The chain joins TRBV27 to TRBJ1-5, with 10 bases that match TRBD1. Germline V gene lookup returns CDR1 MNHEY and CDR2 SMNVEV (reference sequence). Losses at the gene ends were 7 bases for V and 4 bases for J; bases not matched to a gene: 4. The CDR3 consists of 14 residues. The CDR3 here is CASTSDRGNQPQHF. In DNA, the CDR3 is TGTGCCAGCACCTCGGACAGGGGGAATCAGCCCCAGCATTTT.

This clone was observed at least ten times. The rearrangement uses TRBV7-9 and TRBJ1-4; TRBD1 is a possible D gene (5 bases). CDR3 length: 14 residues. The germline V and J ends were trimmed by 5 bases and 6 bases, with 13 bases remaining between them. CDR1 and CDR2 from the germline V gene are SEHNR and FQNEAQ (reference sequence). CDR3 coding DNA: TGTGCCAGCAGCCCCTCGGGGGGGGATGAAAAACTGTTTTTT. It is translated as CASSPSGGDEKLFF.

Worth noting for this clone: Other DNA sequences from this sample encode an identical CDR3 as well. V and J are TRBV6-5 and TRBJ1-5, with 8 positions matching TRBD1. The CDR3 is made up of 14 amino acids. V shed 6 bases, J shed 4 bases, and the junction held 5 bases outside the gene matches. Germline CDR1 reads MNHEY; CDR2 reads SVGAGI. The CDR3 nucleotides read TGTGCCAGCAGCCTCGGACAGGGTAATCAGCCCCAGCATTTT. It encodes CASSLGQGNQPQHF.

This chain connects TRBV27 to TRBJ2-1; D uncertain. This CDR3 has 12 residues. Between the trimmed V and J ends, which lost 5 bases and 7 bases, there was a span of 9 bases. CDR1 is MNHEY, CDR2 SMNVEV, per germline (reference sequence). The CDR3 spells CASSRLWNEQFF. The CDR3 bases are TGTGCCAGCAGTCGGTTATGGAATGAGCAGTTCTTC.

The CDR3 region has the DNA TGTGCCAGCAGCCGAGACGACAGGGATAGTGGCTACACCTTC. Translating gives CASSRDDRDSGYTF. The chain carries TRBV7-8 and TRBJ1-2, with TRBD1 matching over 7 bases. In germline, CDR1 is SGHVS, CDR2 FQNEAQ. Germline trimming cut 5 bases from V and 7 bases from J; bases unmatched to any gene: 10. The CDR3 extends over 14 amino acids.

The chain recombines TRBV6-1 with TRBJ1-3, with D hard to call. The V end was cut by 4 bases, the J end by 5 bases, with 18 bases between. The CDR3 sequence is 16 residues long. CDR1 is MNHNS, CDR2 SASEGT, per germline. The CDR3, as DNA: TGTGCCAGCAGTGCTTATAACCCCCCGCGGAGAAACACCATATATTTT. This gives the protein CASSAYNPPRRNTIYF.

This clone appeared once. The chain links TRBV6-2 or TRBV6-3 to TRBJ1-2; D call uncertain. The germline V gene has CDR1 MNHEY and CDR2 SVGEGT. V was shortened by 3 bases and J by 4 bases, with 9 bases between the two germline ends. This CDR3 spans 13 amino acids. The CDR3 DNA reads as TGTGCCAGCAGTTATCCCCCCAGCTATGGCTACACCTTC. Translation: CASSYPPSYGYTF.

The V and J genes are TRBV10-3 and TRBJ2-2; 9 bases line up with TRBD2. Looked up from germline, CDR1 is ENHRY and CDR2 is SYGVKD. With V trimmed by 5 bases and J by 3 bases, 4 bases remained unmatched. The CDR3 totals 15 residues. The CDR3 DNA reads as TGTGCCATCAGTAAGACTAGCGGCGACACCGGGGAGCTGTTTTTT. As protein: CAISKTSGDTGELFF.